These 4 T cell receptor beta chains came from one sample sequenced in a study of T cells after yellow fever vaccination. One entry per CDR3 protein, called by TCRdb with MiXCR from the 5' RACE reads. Counted here are 300,000 to 400,000 distinct CDR3 sequences, roughly an eighth occurring once; the ten biggest clones make up 2.5% to 4%. Sequencing was performed on CD4+ T cells sorted from PBMCs, taken 15 days after the yellow fever booster vaccination. Receptor source: a man between 18 and 29 years old who received the YFV17D yellow fever vaccine.

This clonotype was recorded a few times. The rearrangement uses TRBV7-7 and TRBJ2-1; D gene unclear. The CDR3 length is 15 residues. Trimming removed 1 base from V and 4 bases from J, with 11 bases in between. Germline V gene lookup returns CDR1 SSHAT and CDR2 FNYEAQ (reference sequence). The CDR3 coding sequence is TGTGCCAGCAGCTTAGGTTCGGCGAGATACAATGAGCAGTTCTTC. As protein: CASSLGSARYNEQFF.

This clonotype was found a few times. This rearrangement joins TRBV18 to TRBJ2-3; D gene ambiguous. The CDR3 spans 16 residues. Deletions cut 3 bases from V and 1 base from J, with 14 bases between. The germline CDR1 and CDR2 sequences are KGHSH and LQKENI. The CDR3 sequence is CASSPRAEWGTDTQYF. The DNA of the CDR3 is TGTGCCAGCTCACCCCGGGCGGAGTGGGGCACAGATACGCAGTATTTT.

This clonotype was recorded a few times. J is TRBJ2-7 and V is TRBV11-2, with D perhaps matching TRBD1 (6 bases). The CDR3 is 13 residues long. Trimming removed 5 bases at V and 7 bases at J, with 15 bases between. The germline gives CDR1 SGHAT, CDR2 FQNNGV. For the CDR3, the DNA is TGTGCCAGCAGCCAGCCAGGGGCGTTGGAGCAGTACGTC. It is translated as CASSQPGALEQYV.

The chain links TRBV20-1 to TRBJ2-5, with 9 positions matching TRBD1. The CDR3 totals 15 residues. The junction had 5 bases not matched to a gene; V was cut back by 1 base and J by 2 bases. Germline assignment: CDR1 DFQATT and CDR2 SNEGSKA (reference sequence). Here the CDR3 DNA reads TGCAGTGCTAGAGGGACAGGGGAGAGGCAAGAGACCCAGTACTTC. It codes for CSARGTGERQETQYF.